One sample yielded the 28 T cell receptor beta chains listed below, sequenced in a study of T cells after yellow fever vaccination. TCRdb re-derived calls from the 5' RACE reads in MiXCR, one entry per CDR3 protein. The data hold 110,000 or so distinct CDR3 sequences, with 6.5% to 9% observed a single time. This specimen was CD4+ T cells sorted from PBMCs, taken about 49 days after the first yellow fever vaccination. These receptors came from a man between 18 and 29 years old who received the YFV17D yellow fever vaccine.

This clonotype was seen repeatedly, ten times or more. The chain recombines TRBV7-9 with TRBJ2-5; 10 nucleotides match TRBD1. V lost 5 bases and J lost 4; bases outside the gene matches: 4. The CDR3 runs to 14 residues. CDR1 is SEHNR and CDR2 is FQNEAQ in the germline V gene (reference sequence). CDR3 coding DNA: TGTGCCAGCAGCGTGGGACAGGGGAGAGAGACCCAGTACTTC. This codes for CASSVGQGRETQYF.

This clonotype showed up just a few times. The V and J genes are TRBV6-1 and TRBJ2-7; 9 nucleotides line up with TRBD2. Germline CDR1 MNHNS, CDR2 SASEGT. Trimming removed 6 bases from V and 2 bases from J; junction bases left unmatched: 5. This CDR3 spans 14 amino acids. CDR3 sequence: CASRASGAAYEQYV. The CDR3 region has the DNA TGTGCCAGCAGAGCTAGCGGGGCGGCCTACGAGCAGTACGTC.

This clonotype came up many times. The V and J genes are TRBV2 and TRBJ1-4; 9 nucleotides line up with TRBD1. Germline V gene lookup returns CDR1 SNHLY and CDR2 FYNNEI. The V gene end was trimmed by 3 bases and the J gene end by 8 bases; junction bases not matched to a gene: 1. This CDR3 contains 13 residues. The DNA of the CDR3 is TGTGCCAGCAGTGACGGGACAGGGGAAAAACTGTTTTTT. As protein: CASSDGTGEKLFF.

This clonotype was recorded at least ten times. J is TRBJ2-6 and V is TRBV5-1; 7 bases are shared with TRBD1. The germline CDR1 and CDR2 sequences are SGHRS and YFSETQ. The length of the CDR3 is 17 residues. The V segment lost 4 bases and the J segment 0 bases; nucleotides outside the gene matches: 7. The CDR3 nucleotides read TGCGCCAGCAGCAGAGGACAGGCTGGCTCTGGGGCCAACGTCCTGACTTTC. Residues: CASSRGQAGSGANVLTF.

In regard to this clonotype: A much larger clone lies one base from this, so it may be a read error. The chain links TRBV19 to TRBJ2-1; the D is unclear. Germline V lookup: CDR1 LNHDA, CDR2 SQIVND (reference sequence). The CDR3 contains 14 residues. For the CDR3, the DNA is TGTGCCAGTAGTGTAGATCGGTATGGCTATGAGCAGTTCTTC. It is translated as CASSVDRYGYEQFF.

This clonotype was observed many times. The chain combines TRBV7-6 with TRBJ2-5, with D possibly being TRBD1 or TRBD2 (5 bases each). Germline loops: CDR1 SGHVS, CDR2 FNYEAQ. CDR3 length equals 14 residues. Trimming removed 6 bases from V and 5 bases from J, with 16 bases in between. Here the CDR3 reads CASRRDLREETQYF. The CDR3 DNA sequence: TGTGCCAGCAGACGGGACCTCAGGGAGGAGACCCAGTACTTC.

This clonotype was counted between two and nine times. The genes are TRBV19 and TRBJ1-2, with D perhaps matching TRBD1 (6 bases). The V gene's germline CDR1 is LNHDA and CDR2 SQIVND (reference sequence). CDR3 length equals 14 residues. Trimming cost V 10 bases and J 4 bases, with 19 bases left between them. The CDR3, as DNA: TGTGCCACGAGGGGGGACGGACCTTTCTATGGCTACACCTTC. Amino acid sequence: CATRGDGPFYGYTF.

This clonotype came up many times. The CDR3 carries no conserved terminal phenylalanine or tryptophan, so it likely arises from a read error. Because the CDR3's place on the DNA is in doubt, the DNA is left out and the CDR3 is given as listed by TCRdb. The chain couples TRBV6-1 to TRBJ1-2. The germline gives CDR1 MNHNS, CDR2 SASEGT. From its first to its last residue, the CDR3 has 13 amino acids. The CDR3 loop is CASSEALYLNLRL.

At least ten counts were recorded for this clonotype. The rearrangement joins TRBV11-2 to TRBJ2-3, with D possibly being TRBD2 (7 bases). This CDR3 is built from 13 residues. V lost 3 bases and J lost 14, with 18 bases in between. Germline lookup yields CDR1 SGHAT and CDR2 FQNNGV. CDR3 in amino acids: CASSFAEGGRPYF. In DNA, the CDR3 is TGTGCCAGCAGCTTCGCCGAGGGGGGGCGCCCGTATTTT.

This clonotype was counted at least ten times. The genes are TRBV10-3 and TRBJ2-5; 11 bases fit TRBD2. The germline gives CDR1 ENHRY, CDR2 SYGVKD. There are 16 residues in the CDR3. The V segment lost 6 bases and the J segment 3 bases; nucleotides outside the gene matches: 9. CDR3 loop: CAISQKTSGIEETQYF. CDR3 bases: TGTGCCATCAGCCAAAAGACTAGCGGGATTGAAGAGACCCAGTACTTC.

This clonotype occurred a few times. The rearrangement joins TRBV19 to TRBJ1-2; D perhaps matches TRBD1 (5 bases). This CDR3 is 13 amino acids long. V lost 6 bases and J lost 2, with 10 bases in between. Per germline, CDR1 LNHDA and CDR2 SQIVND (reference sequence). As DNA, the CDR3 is TGTGCCAGTAGAAGGGACTTGAACTATGGCTACACCTTC. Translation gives CASRRDLNYGYTF.

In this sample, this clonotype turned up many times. The DNA of the CDR3 is TGTGCCAGCAGCCATCATACAGGGAGGGACAAAAACATTCAGTACTTC. Amino acids: CASSHHTGRDKNIQYF. The V and J genes are TRBV7-2 and TRBJ2-4; D is possibly TRBD2 (7 bases). The germline V and J ends were trimmed by 5 bases and 3 bases, with 17 bases remaining between them. The CDR3 has 16 residues. Germline loops: CDR1 SGHTA, CDR2 FQGNSA.

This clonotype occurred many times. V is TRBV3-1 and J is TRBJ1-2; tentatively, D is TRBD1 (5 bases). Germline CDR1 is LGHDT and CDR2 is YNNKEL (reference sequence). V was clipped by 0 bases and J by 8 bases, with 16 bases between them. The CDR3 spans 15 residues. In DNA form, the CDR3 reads TGTGCCAGCAGCCAAGAGGCAGGGCTAGAAGGAGGCTACACCTTC. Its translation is CASSQEAGLEGGYTF.

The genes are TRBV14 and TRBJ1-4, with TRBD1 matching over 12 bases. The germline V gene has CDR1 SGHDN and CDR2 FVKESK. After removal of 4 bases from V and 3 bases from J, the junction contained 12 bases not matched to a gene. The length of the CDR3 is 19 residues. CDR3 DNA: TGTGCCAGCAGCCTAGATCCGGGACAGGGGGCTCGGGCTAATGAAAAACTGTTTTTT. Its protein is CASSLDPGQGARANEKLFF.

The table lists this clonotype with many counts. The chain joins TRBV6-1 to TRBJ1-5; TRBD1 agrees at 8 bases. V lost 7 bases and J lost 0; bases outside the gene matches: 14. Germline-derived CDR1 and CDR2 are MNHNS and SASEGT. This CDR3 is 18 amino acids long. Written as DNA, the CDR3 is TGTGCCAGCATTCGAAGGAGACAGGGGCTAGGTAGCAATCAGCCCCAGCATTTT. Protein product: CASIRRRQGLGSNQPQHF.

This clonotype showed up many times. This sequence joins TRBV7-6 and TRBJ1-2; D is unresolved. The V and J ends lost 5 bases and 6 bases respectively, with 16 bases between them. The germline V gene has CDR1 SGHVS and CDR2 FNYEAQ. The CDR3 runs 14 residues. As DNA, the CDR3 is TGTGCCAGCAGCACCGGACCTAGGCCGGATGGCTACACCTTC. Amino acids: CASSTGPRPDGYTF.

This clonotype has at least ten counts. The CDR3 protein is CATSRDQGGYSYNEQFF. In nucleotides, the CDR3 is TGTGCCACCAGCAGAGATCAGGGAGGGTACTCCTACAATGAGCAGTTCTTC. V usage is TRBV15 and J usage is TRBJ2-1; 7 bases are a match to TRBD2. The ends lost 0 bases at V and 0 bases at J; junction bases unmatched: 5. Per the germline V gene, CDR1 is LNHNV and CDR2 is YYDKDF (reference sequence). The CDR3 is made up of 17 amino acids.

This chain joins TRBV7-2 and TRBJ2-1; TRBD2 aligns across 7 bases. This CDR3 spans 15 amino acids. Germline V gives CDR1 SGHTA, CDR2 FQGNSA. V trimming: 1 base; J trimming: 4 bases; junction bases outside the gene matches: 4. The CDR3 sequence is CASSLDLAVYNEQFF. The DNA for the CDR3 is TGTGCCAGCAGCTTAGACCTAGCGGTGTACAATGAGCAGTTCTTC.

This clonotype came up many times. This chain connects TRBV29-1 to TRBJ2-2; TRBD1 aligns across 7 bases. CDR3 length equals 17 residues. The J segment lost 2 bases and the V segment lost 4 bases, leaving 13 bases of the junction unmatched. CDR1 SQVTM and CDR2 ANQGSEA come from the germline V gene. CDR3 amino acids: CSVAKGAPPGNTGELFF. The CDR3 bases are TGCAGCGTTGCTAAGGGGGCGCCTCCTGGAAACACCGGGGAGCTGTTTTTT.

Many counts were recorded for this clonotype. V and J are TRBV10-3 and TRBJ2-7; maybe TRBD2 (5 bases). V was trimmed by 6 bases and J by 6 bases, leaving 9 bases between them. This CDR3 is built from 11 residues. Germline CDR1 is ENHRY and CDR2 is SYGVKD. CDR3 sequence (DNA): TGTGCCATCAGCGTTGCGGGCGAGCAGTACTTC. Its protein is CAISVAGEQYF.

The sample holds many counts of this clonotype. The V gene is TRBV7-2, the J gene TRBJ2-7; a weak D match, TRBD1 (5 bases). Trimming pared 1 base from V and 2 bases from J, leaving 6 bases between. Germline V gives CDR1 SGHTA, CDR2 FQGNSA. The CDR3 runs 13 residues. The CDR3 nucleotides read TGTGCCAGCAGCTTAGGGACAACCTACGAGCAGTACGTC. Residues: CASSLGTTYEQYV.

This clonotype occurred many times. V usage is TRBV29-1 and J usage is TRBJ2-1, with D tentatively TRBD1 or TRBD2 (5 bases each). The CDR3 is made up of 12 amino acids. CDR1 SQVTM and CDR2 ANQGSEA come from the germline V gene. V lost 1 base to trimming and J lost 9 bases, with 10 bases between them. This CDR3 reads CSVEVVGGEQFF. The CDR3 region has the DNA TGCAGCGTTGAAGTTGTTGGGGGTGAGCAGTTCTTC.

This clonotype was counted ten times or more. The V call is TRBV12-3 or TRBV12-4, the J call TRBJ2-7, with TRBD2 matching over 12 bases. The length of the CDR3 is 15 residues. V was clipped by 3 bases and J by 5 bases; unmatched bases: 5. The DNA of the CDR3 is TGTGCCAGCAGTTTTGTACTAGCGGGGGGAAACGAGCAGTACTTC. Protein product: CASSFVLAGGNEQYF.

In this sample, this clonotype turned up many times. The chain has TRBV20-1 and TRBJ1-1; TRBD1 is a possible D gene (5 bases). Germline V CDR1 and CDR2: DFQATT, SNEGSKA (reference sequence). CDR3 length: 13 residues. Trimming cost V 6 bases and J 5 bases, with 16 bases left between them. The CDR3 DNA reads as TGCAGTGCCCCTCGGGGGGGTCGAACTGAAGCTTTCTTT. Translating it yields CSAPRGGRTEAFF.

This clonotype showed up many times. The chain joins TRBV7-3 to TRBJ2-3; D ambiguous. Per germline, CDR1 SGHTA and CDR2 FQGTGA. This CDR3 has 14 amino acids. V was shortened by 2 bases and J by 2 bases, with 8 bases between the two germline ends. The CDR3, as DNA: TGTGCCAGCAGCTTATACGGTGTCACAGATACGCAGTATTTT. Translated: CASSLYGVTDTQYF.

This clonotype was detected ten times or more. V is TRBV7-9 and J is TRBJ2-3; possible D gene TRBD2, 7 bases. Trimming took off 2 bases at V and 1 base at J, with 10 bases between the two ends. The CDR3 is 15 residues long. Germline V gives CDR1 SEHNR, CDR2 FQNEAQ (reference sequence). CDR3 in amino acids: CASSLRGAGTDTQYF. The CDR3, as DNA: TGTGCCAGCAGCTTACGGGGGGCAGGCACAGATACGCAGTATTTT.

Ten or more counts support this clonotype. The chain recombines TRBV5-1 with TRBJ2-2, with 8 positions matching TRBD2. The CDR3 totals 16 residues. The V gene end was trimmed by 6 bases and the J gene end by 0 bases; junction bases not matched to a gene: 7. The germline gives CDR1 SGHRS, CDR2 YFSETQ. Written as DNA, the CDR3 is TGCGCCAGCAAGGAGCTAGCGGGTTCGAACACCGGGGAGCTGTTTTTT. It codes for CASKELAGSNTGELFF.

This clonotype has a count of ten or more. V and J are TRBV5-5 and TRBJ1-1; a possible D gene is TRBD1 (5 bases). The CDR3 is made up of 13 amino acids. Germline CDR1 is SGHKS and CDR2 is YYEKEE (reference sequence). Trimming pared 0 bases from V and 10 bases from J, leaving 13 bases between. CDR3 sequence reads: CASSLATGQAAFF. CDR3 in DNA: TGTGCCAGCAGCTTGGCCACAGGTCAAGCAGCTTTCTTT.